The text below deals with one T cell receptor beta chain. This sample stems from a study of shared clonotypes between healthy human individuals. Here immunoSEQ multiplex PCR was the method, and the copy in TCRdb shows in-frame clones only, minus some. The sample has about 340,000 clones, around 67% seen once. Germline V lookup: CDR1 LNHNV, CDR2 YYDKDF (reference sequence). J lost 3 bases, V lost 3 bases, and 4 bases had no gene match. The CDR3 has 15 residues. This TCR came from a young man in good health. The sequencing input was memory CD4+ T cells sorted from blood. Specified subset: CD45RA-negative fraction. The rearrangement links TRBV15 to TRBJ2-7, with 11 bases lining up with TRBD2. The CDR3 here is CATSSLAGGIYEQYF. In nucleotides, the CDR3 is TGTGCCACCAGCAGTCTAGCGGGAGGAATCTACGAGCAGTACTTC.